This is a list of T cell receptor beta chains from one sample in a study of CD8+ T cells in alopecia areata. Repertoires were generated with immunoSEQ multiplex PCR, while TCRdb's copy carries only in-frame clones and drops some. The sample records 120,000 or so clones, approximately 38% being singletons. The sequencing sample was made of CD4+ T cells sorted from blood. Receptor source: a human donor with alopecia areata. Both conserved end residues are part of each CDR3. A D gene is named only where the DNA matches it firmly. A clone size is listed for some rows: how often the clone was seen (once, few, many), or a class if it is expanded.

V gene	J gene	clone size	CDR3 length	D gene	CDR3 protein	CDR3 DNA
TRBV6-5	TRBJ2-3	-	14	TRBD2	CASSRLAGEDTQYF	TGTGCCAGCAGTCGCCTAGCGGGAGAGGATACGCAGTATTTT
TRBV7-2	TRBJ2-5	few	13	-	CASSLRNDETQYF	TGTGCCAGCAGCTTACGCAACGACGAGACCCAGTACTTC
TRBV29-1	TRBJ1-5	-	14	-	CSVAVAGSNQPQHF	TGCAGCGTTGCCGTGGCCGGAAGCAATCAGCCCCAGCATTTT
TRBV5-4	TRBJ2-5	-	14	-	CASRPQQSQETQYF	TGTGCCAGCAGGCCTCAACAGAGCCAAGAGACCCAGTACTTC
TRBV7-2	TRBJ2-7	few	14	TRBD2	CASSPTSGTYEQYF	TGTGCCAGCAGCCCGACTAGCGGGACCTACGAGCAGTACTTC
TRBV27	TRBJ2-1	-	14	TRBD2	CAASGTSVDNEQFF	TGTGCCGCCAGTGGGACTAGCGTGGACAATGAGCAGTTCTTC
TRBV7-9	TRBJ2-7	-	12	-	CASSSGERVQYF	TGTGCCAGCAGTTCCGGGGAACGGGTGCAGTACTTC
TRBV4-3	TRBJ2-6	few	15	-	CASSRGVGGANVLTF	TGCGCCAGCAGCCGGGGGGTCGGCGGGGCCAACGTCCTGACTTTC
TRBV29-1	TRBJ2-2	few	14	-	CSVEKQVNTGELFF	TGCAGCGTTGAAAAGCAGGTGAACACCGGGGAGCTGTTTTTT
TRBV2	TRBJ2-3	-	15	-	CASSLGPRPTDTQYF	TGTGCCAGCAGTCTCGGACCGCGGCCCACAGATACGCAGTATTTT
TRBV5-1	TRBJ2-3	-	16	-	CASSLKSAGSTDTQYF	TGCGCCAGCAGCTTGAAGTCTGCGGGAAGCACAGATACGCAGTATTTT
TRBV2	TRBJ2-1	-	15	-	CASSDLRSSYNEQFF	TGTGCCAGCAGTGACTTACGGAGCTCCTACAATGAGCAGTTCTTC
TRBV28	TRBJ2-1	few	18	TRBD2	CASSSGLARRSRNNEQFF	TGTGCCAGCAGTTCTGGACTAGCTAGGCGGTCGCGGAACAATGAGCAGTTCTTC
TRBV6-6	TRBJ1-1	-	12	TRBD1	CASSRQGWEAFF	TGTGCCAGCAGTCGACAGGGATGGGAAGCTTTCTTT
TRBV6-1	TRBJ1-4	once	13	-	CASLRVGNEKLFF	TGTGCCAGCCTCAGGGTGGGGAATGAAAAACTGTTTTTT
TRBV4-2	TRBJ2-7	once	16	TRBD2	CASSQDRGGRAGEQYF	TGTGCCAGCAGCCAAGATCGTGGCGGGAGGGCCGGCGAGCAGTACTTC
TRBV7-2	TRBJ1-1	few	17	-	CASSSHREGGKHWRAFF	TGTGCCAGCAGCTCCCATCGGGAGGGGGGGAAACACTGGCGAGCTTTCTTT
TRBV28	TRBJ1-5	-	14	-	CASRVADSNQPQHF	TGTGCCAGCAGGGTTGCGGATAGCAATCAGCCCCAGCATTTT
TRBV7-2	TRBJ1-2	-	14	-	CASSRWEGNYGYTF	TGTGCCAGCAGCCGGTGGGAGGGGAACTATGGCTACACCTTC
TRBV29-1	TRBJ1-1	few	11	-	CSVEAGTEAFF	TGCAGCGTTGAAGCGGGAACTGAAGCTTTCTTT
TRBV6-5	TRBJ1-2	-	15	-	CASSYSNYGDYGYTF	TGTGCCAGCAGTTACTCGAATTACGGAGACTATGGCTACACCTTC
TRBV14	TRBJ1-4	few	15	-	CASSPTLGSWEKLFF	TGTGCCAGCAGCCCCACCTTAGGGAGTTGGGAAAAACTGTTTTTT
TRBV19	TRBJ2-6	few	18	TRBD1	CASSTRPGGLSGANVLTF	TGTGCCAGTAGTACCCGACCAGGGGGCCTATCTGGGGCCAACGTCCTGACTTTC
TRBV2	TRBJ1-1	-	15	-	CASSEAINSDTEAFF	TGTGCCAGCAGTGAAGCCATTAACAGTGACACTGAAGCTTTCTTT
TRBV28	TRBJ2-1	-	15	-	CASSSTGTGGVEQFF	TGTGCCAGCAGTTCGACCGGGACTGGTGGGGTTGAGCAGTTCTTC
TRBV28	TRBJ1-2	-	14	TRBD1	CASSFPDRAGGYTF	TGTGCCAGCAGTTTTCCGGACAGGGCGGGCGGCTACACCTTC
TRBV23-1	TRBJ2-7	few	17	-	CASSQFPRRAVRYEQYF	TGCGCCAGCAGTCAATTCCCTCGCAGGGCGGTGAGGTACGAGCAGTACTTC
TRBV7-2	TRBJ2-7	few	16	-	CASSAGLSAPAYEQYF	TGTGCCAGCAGCGCAGGACTAAGCGCCCCGGCCTACGAGCAGTACTTC
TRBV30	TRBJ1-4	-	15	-	CAWSEGQTTNEKLFF	TGTGCCTGGAGTGAGGGGCAGACAACTAATGAAAAACTGTTTTTT
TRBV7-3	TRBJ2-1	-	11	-	CASSPGGEQFF	TGTGCCAGCAGCCCAGGAGGTGAGCAGTTCTTC
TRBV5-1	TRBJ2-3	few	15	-	CASSLTGTGTDTQYF	TGCGCCAGCAGCCTGACAGGGACTGGAACAGATACGCAGTATTTT
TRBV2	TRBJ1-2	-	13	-	CASSPGLNYGYTF	TGTGCCAGCAGTCCTGGCCTTAACTATGGCTACACCTTC
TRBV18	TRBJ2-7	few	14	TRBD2	CASSPAGGPYEQYF	TGTGCCAGCTCACCAGCGGGAGGGCCTTACGAGCAGTACTTC
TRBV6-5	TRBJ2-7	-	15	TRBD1	CASSYSGTGDYEQYF	TGTGCCAGCAGTTACTCGGGGACAGGGGACTACGAGCAGTACTTC
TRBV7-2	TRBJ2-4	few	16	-	CASSPSAALRVNIQYF	TGTGCCAGCAGCCCAAGTGCAGCGCTCCGGGTAAACATTCAGTACTTC
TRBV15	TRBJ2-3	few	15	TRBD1	CATSGLWTGADTQYF	TGTGCCACCAGCGGGCTTTGGACAGGGGCAGATACGCAGTATTTT
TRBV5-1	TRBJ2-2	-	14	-	CASSAVQNTGELFF	TGCGCCAGCAGCGCAGTCCAGAACACCGGGGAGCTGTTTTTT
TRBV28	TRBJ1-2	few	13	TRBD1	CATLTGSGYGYTF	TGTGCCACGTTGACAGGGTCGGGCTATGGCTACACCTTC
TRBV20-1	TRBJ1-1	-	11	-	CSARQAAEAFF	TGCAGTGCTAGACAGGCAGCTGAAGCTTTCTTT
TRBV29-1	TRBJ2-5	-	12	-	CSVVDSLKTQYF	TGCAGCGTTGTGGACAGCTTGAAGACCCAGTACTTC
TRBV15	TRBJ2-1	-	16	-	CATSPNLINRYNEQFF	TGTGCCACCAGCCCCAACCTTATCAACAGATACAATGAGCAGTTCTTC
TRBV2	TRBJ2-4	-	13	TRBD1	CASNRDRENIQYF	TGTGCCAGCAACCGGGACAGGGAAAACATTCAGTACTTC
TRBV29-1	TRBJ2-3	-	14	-	CSVLPTDTTDTQYF	TGCAGCGTTTTACCGACAGACACCACAGATACGCAGTATTTT
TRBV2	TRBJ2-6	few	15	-	CASRGRFSGANVLTF	TGTGCCAGCAGGGGACGGTTCTCTGGGGCCAACGTCCTGACTTTC
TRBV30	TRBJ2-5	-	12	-	CGGGGPQETQYF	TGTGGGGGCGGGGGCCCGCAAGAGACCCAGTACTTC
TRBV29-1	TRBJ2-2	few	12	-	CSATENTGELFF	TGCAGCGCGACAGAGAACACCGGGGAGCTGTTTTTT
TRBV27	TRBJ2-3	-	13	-	CASSLRLGDTQYF	TGTGCCAGCAGTTTACGTCTGGGAGATACGCAGTATTTT
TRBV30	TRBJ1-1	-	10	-	CAWRGTEAFF	TGTGCCTGGAGGGGGACTGAAGCTTTCTTT
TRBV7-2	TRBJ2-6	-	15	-	CASSLAGAGANVLTF	TGTGCCAGCAGCTTAGCAGGGGCTGGGGCCAACGTCCTGACTTTC
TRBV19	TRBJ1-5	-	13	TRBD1	CASNRQGNQPQHF	TGTGCCAGTAACCGACAGGGGAATCAGCCCCAGCATTTT
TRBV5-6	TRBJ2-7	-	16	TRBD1	CASSSTRTGTIYEQYF	TGTGCCAGCAGCTCGACCAGGACAGGGACGATCTACGAGCAGTACTTC
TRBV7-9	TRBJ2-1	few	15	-	CASSLGRVTYNEQFF	TGTGCCAGCAGCTTAGGCAGGGTAACCTACAATGAGCAGTTCTTC
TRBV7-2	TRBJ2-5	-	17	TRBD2	CASSPLTSGRYQETQYF	TGTGCCAGCAGCCCTCTGACTAGCGGGAGATATCAAGAGACCCAGTACTTC
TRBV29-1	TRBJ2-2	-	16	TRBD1	CSVEGIRDSNTGELFF	TGCAGCGTTGAGGGAATCCGGGACAGTAACACCGGGGAGCTGTTTTTT
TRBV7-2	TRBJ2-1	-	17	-	CASSLGGWTPIPNEQFF	TGTGCCAGCAGCTTAGGGGGGTGGACTCCAATCCCCAATGAGCAGTTCTTC
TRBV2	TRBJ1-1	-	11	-	CASSDGRAAFF	TGTGCCAGCAGTGACGGCAGGGCCGCTTTCTTT
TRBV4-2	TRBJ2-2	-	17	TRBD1	CASSGLKGTGFAGELFF	TGTGCCAGCAGCGGCCTAAAGGGGACAGGGTTCGCCGGGGAGCTGTTTTTT
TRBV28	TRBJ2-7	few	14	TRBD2	CASSLSLAGVEQYF	TGTGCCAGCAGTTTATCACTAGCGGGAGTCGAGCAGTACTTC
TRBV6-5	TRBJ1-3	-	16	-	CASSYSDRPSGNTIYF	TGTGCCAGCAGTTACTCCGACAGGCCGTCTGGAAACACCATATATTTT